This T cell receptor beta chain comes out of a study of cytomegalovirus exposure and HLA in healthy donors. For this clone: Antigen: not known.

In the PCR, 60 Vbeta and 13 Jbeta primers were used. Assay: immunoSEQ multiplex PCR; the TCRdb copy retains only in-frame clones and omits some. The sample yields approximately 200,000 clones, 70% to 85% seen once. Study conclusions and caveats: A missense DCLRE1C variant was associated with V- and J-gene trimming of TCR beta chains in a later analysis, and an independent cohort replicated the association. It was taken for granted in presence/absence analyses that sequencing depth across donors was roughly uniform.

This receptor was taken from a boy between 2 and 10 years old in good health and CMV-seronegative. The sequencing sample was made of PBMCs.

The CDR3 DNA sequence: TGTGCCAGCTCACCGGGCGGCGGGTGGTCCTACGAGCAGTACTTC. Its protein is CASSPGGGWSYEQYF. The rearrangement uses TRBV18 and TRBJ2-7; D is perhaps TRBD2 (5 bases). This CDR3 spans 15 amino acids. Trimming left V 3 bases short and J 1 base short, with 13 bases between. Germline V gene lookup returns CDR1 KGHSH and CDR2 LQKENI.